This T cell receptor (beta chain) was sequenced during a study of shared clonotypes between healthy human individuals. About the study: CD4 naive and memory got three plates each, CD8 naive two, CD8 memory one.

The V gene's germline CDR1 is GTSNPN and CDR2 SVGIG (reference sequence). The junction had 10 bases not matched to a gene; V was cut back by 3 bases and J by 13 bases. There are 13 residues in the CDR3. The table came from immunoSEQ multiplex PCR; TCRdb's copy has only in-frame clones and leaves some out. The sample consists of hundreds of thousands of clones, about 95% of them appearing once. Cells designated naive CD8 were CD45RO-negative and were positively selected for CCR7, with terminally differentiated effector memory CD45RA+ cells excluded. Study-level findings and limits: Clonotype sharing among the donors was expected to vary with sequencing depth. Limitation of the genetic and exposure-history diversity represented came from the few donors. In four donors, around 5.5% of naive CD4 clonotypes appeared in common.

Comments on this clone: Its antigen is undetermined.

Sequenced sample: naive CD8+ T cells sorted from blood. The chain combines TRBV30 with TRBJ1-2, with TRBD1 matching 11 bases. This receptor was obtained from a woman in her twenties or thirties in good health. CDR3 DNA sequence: TGTGCCTGGAGGGATCCCTGGGACAGGGGGATCACCTTC. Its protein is CAWRDPWDRGITF. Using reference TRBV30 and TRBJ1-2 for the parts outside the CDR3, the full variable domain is SQTIHQWPATLVQPVGSPLSLECTVEGTSNPNLYWYRQAAGRGLQLLFYSVGIGQISSEVPQNLSASRPQDRQFILSSKKLLLSDSGFYLCAWRDPWDRGITFGSGTRLTVV.